This TCR beta chain is drawn from a study of blood T cell repertoires in COVID-19. Study-level background: Whether acute or convalescent, the COVID-19 samples came from the United States, Italy and Spain. T cells, B-cell-depleted T cells, or PBMCs supplied cDNA or gDNA.

Authors' processing steps: Amplified reference gene primers provided the basis for estimating nucleated cell counts. Profiling relied on immunoSEQ multiplex PCR, and the TCRdb table lists in-frame clones only, not all of them. For V, J and clone size, that table is used; D and trimming come from the DNA. The sample consists of 50,000 to 65,000 clones, less than 90% of them appearing once. There are 15 residues in the CDR3. The source of this sequence is a man between 60 and 70 years old with acute or convalescent COVID-19. Sequencing was performed on peripheral blood. The chain links TRBV21-1 to TRBJ2-7; the table's D call of TRBD2 was not tested on the DNA. TRBV21-1 is marked as a pseudogene. CDR3: CASVPSGLSSYEQYF. In nucleotides, the CDR3 is TGTGCCAGCGTGCCTAGCGGGTTGAGCTCCTACGAGCAGTACTTC.